This T cell receptor (beta chain) was retrieved from a study of T cells after yellow fever vaccination. In the study overall: Preparation used SMART-Seq v4 Ultra Low Input for the low-cell-number fractions.

As for this clonotype: Its antigen remains unidentified.

Study-wide findings and caveats: Bulk-population clonotypes that are abundant could appear as contaminants in FACS-sorted repertoires. Reappearing after the booster were most of the clones from primary vaccination (roughly 95% CD4, 88% CD8). The secondary response showed a weaker magnitude and a faster peak, day 5 versus 15.

Germline V gene lookup returns CDR1 DFQATT and CDR2 SNEGSKA (reference sequence). This CDR3 has 13 residues. V lost 6 bases and J 3 bases, leaving 15 bases between the germline ends. TCRdb re-called the 5' RACE reads with MiXCR, one entry per CDR3 protein. The profile shows 450,000 to 550,000 distinct CDR3 sequences, approximately 21% of them singletons. The TCR comes from a man aged 25-45 years who received the YFV17D yellow fever vaccine. Here the sequenced sample was PBMCs, taken 15 days after the yellow fever booster vaccination. The chain has TRBV20-1 and TRBJ2-7, with D tentatively TRBD1 or TRBD2 (5 bases each). The CDR3 DNA reads TGCAGTGCGGAACCGGGACCCGGCTACGAGCAGTACTTC. Translation: CSAEPGPGYEQYF.